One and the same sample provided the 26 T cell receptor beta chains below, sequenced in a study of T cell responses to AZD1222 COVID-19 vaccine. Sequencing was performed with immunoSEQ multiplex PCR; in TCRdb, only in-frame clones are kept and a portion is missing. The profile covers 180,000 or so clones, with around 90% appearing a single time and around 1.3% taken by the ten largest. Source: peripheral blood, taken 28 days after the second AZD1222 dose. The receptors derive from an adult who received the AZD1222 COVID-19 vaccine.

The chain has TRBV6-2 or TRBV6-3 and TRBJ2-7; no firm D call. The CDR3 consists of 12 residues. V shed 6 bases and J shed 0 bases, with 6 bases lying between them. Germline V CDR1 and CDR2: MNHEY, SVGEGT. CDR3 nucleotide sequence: TGTGCCAGCAGCCAGAGCTCCTACGAGCAGTACTTC. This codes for CASSQSSYEQYF.

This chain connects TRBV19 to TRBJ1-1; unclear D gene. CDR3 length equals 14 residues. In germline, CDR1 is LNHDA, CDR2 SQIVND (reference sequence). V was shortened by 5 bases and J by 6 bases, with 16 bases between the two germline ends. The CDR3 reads CASSPSHGVSEAFF. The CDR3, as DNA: TGTGCCAGTAGTCCATCCCACGGGGTCTCTGAAGCTTTCTTT. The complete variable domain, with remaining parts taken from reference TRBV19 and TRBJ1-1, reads DGGITQSPKYLFRKEGQNVTLSCEQNLNHDAMYWYRQDPGQGLRLIYYSQIVNDFQKGDIAEGYSVSREKKESFPLTVTSAQKNPTAFYLCASSPSHGVSEAFFGQGTRLTVV.

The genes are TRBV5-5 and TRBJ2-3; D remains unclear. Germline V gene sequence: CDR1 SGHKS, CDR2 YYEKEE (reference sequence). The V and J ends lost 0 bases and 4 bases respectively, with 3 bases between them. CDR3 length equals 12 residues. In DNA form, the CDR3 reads TGTGCCAGCAGCTTGGCCTCAGATACGCAGTATTTT. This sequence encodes CASSLASDTQYF. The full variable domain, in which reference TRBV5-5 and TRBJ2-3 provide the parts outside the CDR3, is DAGVTQSPTHLIKTRGQQVTLRCSPISGHKSVSWYQQVLGQGPQFIFQYYEKEERGRGNFPDRFSARQFPNYSSELNVNALLLGDSALYLCASSLASDTQYFGPGTRLTVL.

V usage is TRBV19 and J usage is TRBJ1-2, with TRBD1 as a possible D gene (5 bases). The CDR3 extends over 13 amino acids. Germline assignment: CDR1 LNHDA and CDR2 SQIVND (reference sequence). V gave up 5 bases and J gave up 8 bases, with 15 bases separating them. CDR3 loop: CASSSAGRGGYTF. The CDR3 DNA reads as TGTGCCAGTAGTTCCGCAGGGAGAGGGGGCTACACCTTC.

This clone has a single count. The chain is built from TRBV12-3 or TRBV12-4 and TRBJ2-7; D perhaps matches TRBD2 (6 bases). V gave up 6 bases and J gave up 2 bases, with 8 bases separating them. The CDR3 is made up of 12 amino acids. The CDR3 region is CASRGLAYEQYF. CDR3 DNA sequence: TGTGCCAGCAGGGGACTTGCCTACGAGCAGTACTTC.

The CDR3 spells CASRPWGRGDYGYTF. CDR3 DNA: TGTGCCAGCCGACCTTGGGGCAGGGGGGACTATGGCTACACCTTC. The genes are TRBV11-2 and TRBJ1-2, with 7 bases identical to TRBD1. In germline, CDR1 is SGHAT, CDR2 FQNNGV. V shed 8 bases and J 3 bases; nucleotides not matched to a gene: 12. The CDR3 loop spans 15 amino acids.

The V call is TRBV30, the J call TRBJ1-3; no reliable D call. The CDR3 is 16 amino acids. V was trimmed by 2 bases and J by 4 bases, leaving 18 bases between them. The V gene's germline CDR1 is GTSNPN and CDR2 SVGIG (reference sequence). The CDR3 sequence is CAWSLNLGPGGNTIYF. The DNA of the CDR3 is TGTGCCTGGAGTCTAAACCTGGGCCCAGGCGGAAACACCATATATTTT.

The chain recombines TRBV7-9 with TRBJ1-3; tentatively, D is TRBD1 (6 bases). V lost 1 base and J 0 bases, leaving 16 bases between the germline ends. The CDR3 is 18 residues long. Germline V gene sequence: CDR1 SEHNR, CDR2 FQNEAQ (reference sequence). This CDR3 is CASSLVRIGRGSGNTIYF. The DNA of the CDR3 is TGTGCCAGCAGCTTAGTTCGAATCGGCAGGGGCTCTGGAAACACCATATATTTT.

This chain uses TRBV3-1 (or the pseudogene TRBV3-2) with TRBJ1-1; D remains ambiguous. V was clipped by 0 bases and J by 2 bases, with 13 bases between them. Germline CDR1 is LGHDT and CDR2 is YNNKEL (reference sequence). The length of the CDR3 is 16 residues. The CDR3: CASSQDLRLINTEAFF. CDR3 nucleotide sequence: TGTGCCAGCAGCCAAGATCTAAGACTCATTAACACTGAAGCTTTCTTT.

The CDR3 region is CASSSRDEQFF. The CDR3 DNA sequence: TGTGCCAGCAGCTCCCGGGATGAGCAGTTCTTC. This chain links TRBV5-4 with TRBJ2-1; no clear D. The CDR3 has 11 amino acids. V was shortened by 3 bases and J by 8 bases, with 6 bases between the two germline ends. The germline CDR1 and CDR2 sequences are SGHNT and YYREEE (reference sequence).

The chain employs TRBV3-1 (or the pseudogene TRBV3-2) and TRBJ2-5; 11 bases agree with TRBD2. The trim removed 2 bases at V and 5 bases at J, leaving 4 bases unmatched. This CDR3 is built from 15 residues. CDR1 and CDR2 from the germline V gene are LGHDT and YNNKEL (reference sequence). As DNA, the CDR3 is TGTGCCAGCAGCCAAAGGCTAGCGGGGGGCGAGACCCAGTACTTC. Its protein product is CASSQRLAGGETQYF.

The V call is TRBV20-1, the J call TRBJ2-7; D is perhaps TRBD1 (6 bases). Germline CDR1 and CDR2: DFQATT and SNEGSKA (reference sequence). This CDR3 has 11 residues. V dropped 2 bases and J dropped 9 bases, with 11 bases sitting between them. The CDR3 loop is CSARYQQGQYF. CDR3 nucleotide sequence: TGCAGTGCTAGATATCAACAGGGGCAGTACTTC.

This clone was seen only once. CDR3 protein: CASSTRQYSNQPQHF. CDR3 bases: TGTGCCAGCAGTACCCGACAGTATAGCAATCAGCCCCAGCATTTT. The V call is TRBV6-2 or TRBV6-3, the J call TRBJ1-5; a weak D match, TRBD1 (5 bases). This CDR3 is built from 15 residues. Germline V gene data show CDR1 as MNHEY and CDR2 as SVGEGT. V dropped 5 bases and J dropped 0 bases, with 11 bases sitting between them.

The CDR3 spells CASSPETDSPEAFF. CDR3 coding DNA: TGCGCCAGCAGCCCAGAGACGGACAGCCCTGAAGCTTTCTTT. This rearrangement joins TRBV5-1 to TRBJ1-1; the D gene is possibly TRBD1 (6 bases). V was clipped by 4 bases and J by 6 bases, with 16 bases between them. The CDR3 runs 14 residues. Germline values: CDR1 SGHRS, CDR2 YFSETQ.

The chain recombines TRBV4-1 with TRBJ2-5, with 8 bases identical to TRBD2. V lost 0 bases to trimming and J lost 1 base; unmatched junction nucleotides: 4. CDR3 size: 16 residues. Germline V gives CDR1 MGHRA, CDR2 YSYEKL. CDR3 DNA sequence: TGCGCCAGCAGCCAAGAGTGGCGGGGGGTCCAAGAGACCCAGTACTTC. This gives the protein CASSQEWRGVQETQYF.

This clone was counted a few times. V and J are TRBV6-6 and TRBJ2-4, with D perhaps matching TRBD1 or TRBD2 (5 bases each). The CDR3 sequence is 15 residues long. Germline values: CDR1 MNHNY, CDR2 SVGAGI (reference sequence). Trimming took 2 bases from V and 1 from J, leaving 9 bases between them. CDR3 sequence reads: CASSYSWGAKNIQYF. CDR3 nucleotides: TGTGCCAGCAGTTACAGTTGGGGGGCCAAAAACATTCAGTACTTC.

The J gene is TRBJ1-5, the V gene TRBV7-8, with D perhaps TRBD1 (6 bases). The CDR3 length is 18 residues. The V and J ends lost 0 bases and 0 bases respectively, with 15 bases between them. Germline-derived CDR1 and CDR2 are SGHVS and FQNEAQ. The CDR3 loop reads CASSLARGGWNSNQPQHF. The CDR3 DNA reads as TGTGCCAGCAGCTTAGCGAGGGGGGGCTGGAATAGCAATCAGCCCCAGCATTTT.

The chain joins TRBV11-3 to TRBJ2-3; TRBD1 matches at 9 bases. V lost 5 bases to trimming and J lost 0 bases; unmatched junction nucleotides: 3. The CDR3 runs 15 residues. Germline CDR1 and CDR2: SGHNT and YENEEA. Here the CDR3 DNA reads TGTGCCAGCAGCCCCGGGACAGGGAGCACAGATACGCAGTATTTT. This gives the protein CASSPGTGSTDTQYF.

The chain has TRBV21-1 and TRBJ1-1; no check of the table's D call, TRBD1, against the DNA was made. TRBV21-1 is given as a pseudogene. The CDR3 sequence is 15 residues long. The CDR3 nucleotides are TGTGCCAGCAGCAGGCAGGGGGCTGACAACACTGAAGCTTTCTTT. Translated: CASSRQGADNTEAFF.

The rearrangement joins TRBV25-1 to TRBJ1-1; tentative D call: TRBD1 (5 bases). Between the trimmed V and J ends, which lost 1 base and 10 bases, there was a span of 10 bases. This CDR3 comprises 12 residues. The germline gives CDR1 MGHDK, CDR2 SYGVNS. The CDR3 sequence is CASSEWGEIAFF. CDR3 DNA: TGTGCCAGCAGTGAATGGGGGGAGATAGCTTTCTTT.

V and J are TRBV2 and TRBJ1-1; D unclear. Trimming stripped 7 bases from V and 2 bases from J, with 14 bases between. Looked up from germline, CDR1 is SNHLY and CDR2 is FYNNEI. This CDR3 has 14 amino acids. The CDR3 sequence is CASIEYPANTEAFF. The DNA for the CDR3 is TGTGCCAGCATTGAGTATCCAGCTAACACTGAAGCTTTCTTT.

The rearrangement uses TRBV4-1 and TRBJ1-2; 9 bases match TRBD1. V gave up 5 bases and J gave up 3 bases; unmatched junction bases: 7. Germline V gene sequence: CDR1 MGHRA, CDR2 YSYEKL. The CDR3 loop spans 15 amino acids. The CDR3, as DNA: TGCGCCAGCAGCACTACAGGGGGCAGGGACTATGGCTACACCTTC. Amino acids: CASSTTGGRDYGYTF.

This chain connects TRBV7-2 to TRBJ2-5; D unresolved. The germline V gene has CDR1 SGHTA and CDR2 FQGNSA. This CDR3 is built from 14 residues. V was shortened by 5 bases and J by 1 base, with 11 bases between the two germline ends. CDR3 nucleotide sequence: TGTGCCAGCAGCCCTAAACAGCTCCAAGAGACCCAGTACTTC. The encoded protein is CASSPKQLQETQYF.

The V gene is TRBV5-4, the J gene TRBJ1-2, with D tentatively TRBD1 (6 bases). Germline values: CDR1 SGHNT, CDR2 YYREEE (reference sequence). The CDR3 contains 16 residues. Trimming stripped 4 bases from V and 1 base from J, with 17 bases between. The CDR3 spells CASSPPNGQINYGYTF. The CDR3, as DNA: TGTGCCAGCAGCCCTCCTAACGGACAGATTAACTATGGCTACACCTTC.

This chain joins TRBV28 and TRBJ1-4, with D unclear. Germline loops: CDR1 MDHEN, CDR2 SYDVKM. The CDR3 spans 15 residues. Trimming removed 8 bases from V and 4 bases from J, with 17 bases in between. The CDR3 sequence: CASSRPVSGNEKLFF. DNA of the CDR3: TGTGCCAGCTCCAGGCCGGTTTCCGGTAATGAAAAACTGTTTTTT.

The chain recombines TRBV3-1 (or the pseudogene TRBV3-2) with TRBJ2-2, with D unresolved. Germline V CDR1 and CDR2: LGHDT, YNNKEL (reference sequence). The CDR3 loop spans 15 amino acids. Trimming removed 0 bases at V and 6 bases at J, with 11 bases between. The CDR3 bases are TGTGCCAGCAGCCAAGACCTTGCATCCGCCGGGGAGCTGTTTTTT. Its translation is CASSQDLASAGELFF.